The 14 T cell receptor beta chains in this list originate from one sample, sequenced in a study of naive and memory T cell subsets. Two oligonucleotides, mixed equimolar, formed the beta constant-region primer covering TRBC1 and TRBC2. TCRdb recomputed calls from the UMI-ligation and nested PCR reads with MiXCR, one row per CDR3 protein. The sample contains some 87,000 distinct CDR3 sequences, 7% to 8% of which appear only once. Input material: central memory CD4+ T cells from blood. The source is a human donor in good health.

This clonotype appeared many times. The V call is TRBV12-3 or TRBV12-4, the J call TRBJ1-2, with 9 bases matching TRBD1. The CDR3 covers 13 residues. Unmatched junction bases numbered 7, after V lost 6 bases and J lost 8 bases. CDR3 loop: CASSTTGGEGYTF. CDR3 DNA: TGTGCCAGCAGCACGACAGGGGGTGAGGGCTACACCTTC.

This clonotype was observed at least ten times. The chain uses TRBV7-8 and TRBJ2-1, with D possibly matching TRBD2 (5 bases). V dropped 4 bases and J dropped 0 bases, with 16 bases sitting between them. The CDR3 sequence is 17 residues long. Germline CDR1 SGHVS, CDR2 FQNEAQ. The CDR3 DNA reads as TGTGCCAGCAGCTCGGGAAGCCCCTTAAGCTCCTACAATGAGCAGTTCTTC. It is translated as CASSSGSPLSSYNEQFF.

This clonotype came up a few times. The chain recombines TRBV12-5 with TRBJ2-7, with D tentatively TRBD1 (6 bases). The CDR3 has 14 amino acids. Germline V gene sequence: CDR1 LGHNT, CDR2 FRNRAP. V dropped 4 bases and J dropped 6 bases, with 16 bases sitting between them. Here the CDR3 DNA reads TGTGCTAGTGGTTCACGGGACATCTTGGGCGAGCAGTACTTC. Translated, it gives CASGSRDILGEQYF.

This clonotype was found many times. This chain joins TRBV14 and TRBJ1-4; no firm D call. V gave up 1 base and J gave up 10 bases, with 7 bases separating them. The CDR3 has 12 amino acids. Germline CDR1 is SGHDN and CDR2 is FVKESK. The chain's CDR3 is CASSQVRGKLFF. The CDR3 DNA follows: TGTGCCAGCAGCCAAGTTCGCGGAAAACTGTTTTTT.

Ten or more counts support this clonotype. The rearrangement links TRBV6-1 to TRBJ1-5; D not resolved. The V end was cut by 3 bases, the J end by 5 bases, with 5 bases between. The CDR3 consists of 12 residues. Per germline, CDR1 MNHNS and CDR2 SASEGT. The CDR3 spells CASSDRYQPQHF. The CDR3 DNA reads as TGTGCCAGCAGTGATAGGTATCAGCCCCAGCATTTT.

This clonotype was counted ten times or more. The V call is TRBV28, the J call TRBJ2-7; D is uncertain. This CDR3 is 13 amino acids long. The germline gives CDR1 MDHEN, CDR2 SYDVKM. Trimming shortened V by 3 bases and J by 4 bases, and 10 bases separated the two germline ends. The CDR3 is CASSLESGYEQYF. The CDR3 DNA follows: TGTGCCAGCAGTTTGGAGAGTGGGTACGAGCAGTACTTC.

This clonotype was detected many times. The gene calls are TRBV28 and TRBJ1-6; 9 positions match TRBD1. V shed 5 bases and J 8 bases; nucleotides not matched to a gene: 7. CDR1 is MDHEN, CDR2 SYDVKM, per germline. CDR3 size: 15 residues. Here the CDR3 DNA reads TGTGCCAGCAGTCCGACGGGACAGGGACATTCACCCCTCCACTTT. Its protein is CASSPTGQGHSPLHF.

This clonotype was seen repeatedly, ten times or more. The chain is built from TRBV3-1 and TRBJ1-5, with D tentatively TRBD1 (6 bases). The V end was cut by 5 bases, the J end by 4 bases, with 12 bases between. The CDR3 runs to 14 residues. CDR1 and CDR2 from the germline V gene are LGHDT and YNNKEL (reference sequence). The CDR3 nucleotides are TGTGCCAGCAGCACAACAGGGTATAATCAGCCCCAGCATTTT. Protein product: CASSTTGYNQPQHF. Supplemented by reference TRBV3-1 and TRBJ1-5, the full variable domain reads DTAVSQTPKYLVTQMGNDKSIKCEQNLGHDTMYWYKQDSKKFLKIMFSYNNKELIINETVPNRFSPKSPDKAHLNLHINSLELGDSAVYFCASSTTGYNQPQHFGDGTRLSIL.

This clonotype has a count of ten or more. V and J are TRBV5-4 and TRBJ1-2; TRBD1 might be the D (5 bases). V was shortened by 1 base and J by 5 bases, with 12 bases between the two germline ends. The CDR3 has 14 amino acids. Germline V gives CDR1 SGHNT, CDR2 YYREEE (reference sequence). For the CDR3, the DNA is TGTGCCAGCAGCTTGTCAGCGGGGGGGTATGGCTACACCTTC. This sequence encodes CASSLSAGGYGYTF.

This clonotype was counted only a few times. The rearrangement uses TRBV7-3 and TRBJ2-3; D remains ambiguous. The CDR3 sequence is 14 residues long. Trimming stripped 1 base from V and 4 bases from J, with 9 bases between. The germline V gene encodes CDR1 SGHTA and CDR2 FQGTGA. The CDR3 DNA reads as TGTGCCAGCAGCTTAAGGGGTGGTGCAGATACGCAGTATTTT. Protein: CASSLRGGADTQYF.

The rearrangement joins TRBV7-9 to TRBJ2-3, with D perhaps matching TRBD1 (6 bases). Germline V lookup: CDR1 SEHNR, CDR2 FQNEAQ (reference sequence). Trimming stripped 2 bases from V and 6 bases from J, with 15 bases between. The CDR3 is 15 residues long. The CDR3 reads CASSLTGTDGDTQYF. CDR3 coding DNA: TGTGCCAGCAGCTTAACAGGGACCGACGGGGATACGCAGTATTTT.

This clonotype was picked up a small number of times. V is TRBV6-2 or TRBV6-3 and J is TRBJ2-7; perhaps TRBD1 as D (6 bases). Germline V gene data show CDR1 as MNHEY and CDR2 as SVGEGT. The CDR3 is 16 residues long. V was trimmed by 7 bases and J by 0 bases, leaving 19 bases between them. The CDR3 nucleotides read TGTGCCAGCAAAGGGGCAGGGGCGCCCTCCTCCTACGAGCAGTACTTC. The encoded protein is CASKGAGAPSSYEQYF.

In its sample, this clonotype was seen a few times. This rearrangement joins TRBV4-2 to TRBJ1-1; D might be TRBD1 (6 bases). The germline CDR1 and CDR2 sequences are LGHNA and YNFKEQ. The CDR3 extends over 15 amino acids. Deletions cut 4 bases from V and 1 base from J, with 13 bases between. The CDR3 DNA is TGTGCCAGCAGCCCCCCCGCGGGGGCGAACACTGAAGCTTTCTTT. Amino acid sequence: CASSPPAGANTEAFF.

Many counts were recorded for this clonotype. CDR3 protein: CASSLEGQADQPQHF. In nucleotides, the CDR3 is TGTGCCAGCAGTTTAGAAGGACAGGCCGATCAGCCCCAGCATTTT. The chain joins TRBV12-3 or TRBV12-4 to TRBJ1-5; TRBD1 aligns across 7 bases. J lost 5 bases, V lost 1 base, and 5 bases had no gene match. The CDR3 consists of 15 residues.